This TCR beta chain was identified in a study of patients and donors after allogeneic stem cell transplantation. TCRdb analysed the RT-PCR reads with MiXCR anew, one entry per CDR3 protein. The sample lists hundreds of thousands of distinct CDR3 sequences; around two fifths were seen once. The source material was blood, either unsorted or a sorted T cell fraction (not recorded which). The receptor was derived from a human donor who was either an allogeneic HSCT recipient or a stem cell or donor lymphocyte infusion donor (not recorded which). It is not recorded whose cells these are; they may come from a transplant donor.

This CDR3 is CASSSYSGTANYGYTF. In nucleotides, the CDR3 is TGTGCCAGCAGCTCATATTCCGGGACGGCGAACTATGGCTACACCTTC. The rearrangement joins TRBV21-1 to TRBJ1-2; no check of the table's D call, TRBD1, against the DNA was made. TRBV21-1 represents a pseudogene. CDR3 length: 16 residues.